Listed here are 12 T cell receptor beta chains from one sample, sequenced in a study of T-cell memory formation after mild COVID-19. Via MiXCR, TCRdb re-called the 5' RACE reads, giving one row per CDR3 protein. Found here are about 560,000 distinct CDR3 sequences, approximately 15% of them singletons; the top ten hold just over 8%. Sequencing was carried out using PBMCs or a T cell subset sorted from them (not recorded which). The receptors derive from an adult woman who had mild COVID-19 (a few samples of this study predate the infection). Cell type and time point are not known.

The rearrangement uses TRBV7-2 and TRBJ2-5; 9 nucleotides align to TRBD2. The germline V gene has CDR1 SGHTA and CDR2 FQGNSA. CDR3 length equals 12 residues. The V segment lost 9 bases and the J segment 7 bases; nucleotides outside the gene matches: 6. The CDR3 nucleotides are TGTGCCAGTGCGGGACTAGCTGGGACCCAGTACTTC. It is translated as CASAGLAGTQYF.

The chain uses TRBV7-9 and TRBJ2-5, with D maybe TRBD2 (7 bases). V lost 6 bases to trimming and J lost 0 bases, with 14 bases between them. This CDR3 is built from 15 residues. CDR1 is SEHNR, CDR2 FQNEAQ, per germline (reference sequence). The CDR3 sequence: CASRTKGGNQETQYF. CDR3 in DNA: TGTGCCAGCAGGACAAAGGGGGGGAACCAAGAGACCCAGTACTTC.

The gene calls are TRBV5-1 and TRBJ2-3; D may be TRBD1 (6 bases). CDR1 and CDR2 from the germline V gene are SGHRS and YFSETQ. V shed 5 bases and J shed 2 bases, with 12 bases lying between them. This CDR3 is built from 14 residues. CDR3 bases: TGCGCCAGCAGTAGGGCAGGGGTCACAGATACGCAGTATTTT. This sequence encodes CASSRAGVTDTQYF.

For the CDR3, the DNA is TGCGCCAGCAGCCAGGTGGCAGGGCTCTTGAACACTGAAGCTTTCTTT. Protein: CASSQVAGLLNTEAFF. The chain combines TRBV4-3 with TRBJ1-1; the D gene is possibly TRBD1 (5 bases). With 3 bases removed from V and 0 bases from J, the gap between germline ends came to 14 bases. The germline CDR1 and CDR2 sequences are LGHNA and YSLEER. The CDR3 loop spans 16 amino acids.

In DNA form, the CDR3 reads TGCAGCGTTGACGATGGGACATCTGAAGCTTTCTTT. Translation: CSVDDGTSEAFF. The rearrangement joins TRBV29-1 to TRBJ1-1, with TRBD1 as a possible D gene (6 bases). CDR3 length: 12 residues. Between the trimmed V and J ends, which lost 3 bases and 6 bases, there was a span of 11 bases. Per the germline V gene, CDR1 is SQVTM and CDR2 is ANQGSEA.

The gene calls are TRBV5-1 and TRBJ2-6; 13 bases line up with TRBD2. The CDR3 consists of 16 residues. Germline-derived CDR1 and CDR2 are SGHRS and YFSETQ. The J segment lost 3 bases and the V segment lost 7 bases, leaving 4 bases of the junction unmatched. The CDR3 here is CASQLAGGLGANVLTF. The CDR3 DNA reads TGCGCCAGCCAACTAGCGGGGGGGCTTGGGGCCAACGTCCTGACTTTC. The entire variable domain, with the rest obtained from reference TRBV5-1 and TRBJ2-6, is as follows: KAGVTQTPRYLIKTRGQQVTLSCSPISGHRSVSWYQQTPGQGLQFLFEYFSETQRNKGNFPGRFSGRQFSNSRSEMNVSTLELGDSALYLCASQLAGGLGANVLTFGAGSRLTVL.

The sample holds a few counts of this clonotype. The chain joins TRBV20-1 to TRBJ2-6; no clear D gene. CDR1 is DFQATT, CDR2 SNEGSKA, per germline (reference sequence). Deletions cut 0 bases from V and 3 bases from J, with 6 bases between. There are 14 residues in the CDR3. CDR3 sequence: CSARDLGGANVLTF. Written as DNA, the CDR3 is TGCAGTGCTAGAGATCTCGGTGGGGCCAACGTCCTGACTTTC.

The rearrangement joins TRBV7-6 to TRBJ1-1, with 9 positions matching TRBD1. This CDR3 is built from 17 residues. Germline CDR1 is SGHVS and CDR2 is FNYEAQ. The V gene end was trimmed by 1 base and the J gene end by 3 bases; junction bases not matched to a gene: 9. The CDR3 DNA follows: TGTGCCAGCAGCTTAGAGGACAGGGGCTTACATGACACTGAAGCTTTCTTT. Its protein product is CASSLEDRGLHDTEAFF.

The genes are TRBV7-9 and TRBJ2-5; D gene ambiguous. Germline CDR1 SEHNR, CDR2 FQNEAQ (reference sequence). The CDR3 extends over 13 amino acids. Trimming took 2 bases from V and 3 from J, leaving 7 bases between them. The CDR3 DNA reads TGTGCCAGCAGCTTATGGGAAAAAGAGACCCAGTACTTC. This translates into CASSLWEKETQYF.

This clonotype came up many times. The chain combines TRBV20-1 with TRBJ1-2, with a tentative D call TRBD1 (6 bases). The CDR3 totals 14 residues. The V and J ends lost 3 bases and 6 bases respectively, with 17 bases between them. In germline, CDR1 is DFQATT, CDR2 SNEGSKA (reference sequence). Written as DNA, the CDR3 is TGCAGTGCTAGCAAGCTGGGGGCGGCGAATGGCTACACCTTC. This gives the protein CSASKLGAANGYTF.

This chain connects TRBV12-3 or TRBV12-4 to TRBJ1-5; D perhaps matches TRBD1 (6 bases). The CDR3 spans 15 residues. V gave up 5 bases and J gave up 3 bases, with 14 bases separating them. CDR3 sequence: CASSLTGRYNQPQHF. The CDR3 DNA is TGTGCCAGCAGTCTTACAGGGAGGTACAATCAGCCCCAGCATTTT.

CDR3: CASSLSVAGGTDTQYF. CDR3 sequence (DNA): TGCGCCAGCAGCTTGTCCGTAGCGGGGGGAACGGATACGCAGTATTTT. The gene calls are TRBV5-1 and TRBJ2-3, with TRBD2 identical over 10 bases. This CDR3 contains 16 residues. CDR1 and CDR2 (germline): SGHRS, YFSETQ. The V gene end was trimmed by 1 base and the J gene end by 6 bases; junction bases not matched to a gene: 8.